This note documents a single T cell receptor (beta chain) sequence. The antigen is not known. The germline CDR1 and CDR2 sequences are GTSNPN and SVGIG (reference sequence). The CDR3 extends over 13 amino acids. The V gene end was trimmed by 3 bases and the J gene end by 8 bases; junction bases not matched to a gene: 8. The method was immunoSEQ multiplex PCR; TCRdb's version includes in-frame clones alone and lacks a portion of them. The sample gives roughly 700,000 clones, around 89% of which show up once; approximately 1.5% is in the top ten. Treatment meaning: roughly 19 received Ad26.COV2.S at low or high dose, single or two shots; roughly 5 received placebo; per-sample allocation not given. Material that was analyzed had been drawn on day 63 after the first vaccine or placebo injection. This sample was included in a study of Ad26.COV2.S vaccination and SARS-CoV-2 variants. Notes on the study in general: Once vaccination had occurred, spike-specific CD8+ and CD4+ T cell responses reportedly showed substantial breadth.

The clonotype originates from a person aged 18 to 65 who received the Ad26.COV2.S COVID-19 vaccine or a placebo. The sample was peripheral blood, taken in a trial of Ad26.COV2.S vaccine versus placebo. This chain connects TRBV30 to TRBJ1-2, with 8 bases lining up with TRBD1. DNA for the CDR3: TGTGCCTGGAGCGTTGGACAGGGTGTCGGCTACACCTTC. Translated: CAWSVGQGVGYTF. The full variable domain, completed using reference TRBV30 and TRBJ1-2, is SQTIHQWPATLVQPVGSPLSLECTVEGTSNPNLYWYRQAAGRGLQLLFYSVGIGQISSEVPQNLSASRPQDRQFILSSKKLLLSDSGFYLCAWSVGQGVGYTFGSGTRLTVV.